This is a list of T cell receptor beta chains from one sample in a study of blood T cell repertoires in COVID-19. Sequenced by immunoSEQ multiplex PCR; TCRdb stores in-frame clones only, minus some. This sample has over 200,000 clones, with around 89% found just once. Sequencing was performed on peripheral blood. The receptors were sampled from a woman between 40 and 50 years old who had recovered from COVID-19. Each CDR3 is given with its conserved first and last residue. A D gene is named only where the DNA matches it firmly. Not every row has a clone size; where given, it reads once, few, many or a size class.

V,length,size,J,D,DNA,CDR3
TRBV27,15,.,TRBJ1-6,.,TGTGCCAGCAGCTTGGGGGGGGCCGGTCGGTCACCCCTCCACTTT,CASSLGGAGRSPLHF
TRBV7-3,13,.,TRBJ2-5,.,TGTGCCAGCAGCTTCGGACTGGGGGAGACCCAGTACTTC,CASSFGLGETQYF
TRBV18,15,.,TRBJ2-1,.,TGTGCCAGCTCGCCGAAGGACTATTCCTACAATGAGCAGTTCTTC,CASSPKDYSYNEQFF
TRBV19,11,.,TRBJ2-1,.,TGTGCCAGTAGTGTATACAATGAGCAGTTCTTC,CASSVYNEQFF
TRBV6-2/TRBV6-3,16,.,TRBJ2-4,.,TGTGCCAGCAGTTACTGGGCAGGGGCAGCCAAAAACATTCAGTACTTC,CASSYWAGAAKNIQYF
TRBV30,14,once,TRBJ1-5,.,TGTGCCTGGAGTGTACTCACCACCGGGGTGCCCCAGCATTTT,CAWSVLTTGVPQHF
TRBV15,14,.,TRBJ2-5,TRBD1,TGTGCCCCCAGGTGGACAGGGGTCGAGGAGACCCAGTACTTC,CAPRWTGVEETQYF
TRBV24-1,15,.,TRBJ1-4,.,TGTGCCACCAGTGATCGTTCGAGGGCGCCCGAAAAACTGTTTTTT,CATSDRSRAPEKLFF
TRBV27,17,.,TRBJ2-1,.,TGTGCCAGCAGTCCCGGACCGACAGGGACTGCCTACAATGAGCAGTTCTTC,CASSPGPTGTAYNEQFF
TRBV6-6,16,.,TRBJ1-6,.,TGTGCCAGCAGTTCCCAGACAGGAAACTATAATTCACCCCTCCACTTT,CASSSQTGNYNSPLHF
TRBV6-2/TRBV6-3,16,.,TRBJ1-5,TRBD1,TGTGCCAGCAGCCCTAGGGGCAAGGGGGCACGTCAGCCCCAGCATTTT,CASSPRGKGARQPQHF
TRBV14,13,.,TRBJ1-1,TRBD1,TGTGCCAGCAGCCCACGCTTGGGACAGGAAGCTTTCTTT,CASSPRLGQEAFF
TRBV9,15,.,TRBJ2-7,.,TGTGCCAGCAGCACCCAGCCTGGGACTGGGGGCGAGCAGTACTTC,CASSTQPGTGGEQYF
TRBV11-3,16,.,TRBJ2-3,.,TGTGCCAGCAGCGCAGGGGATAGGGCTAGCACAGATACGCAGTATTTT,CASSAGDRASTDTQYF
TRBV28,12,.,TRBJ1-2,.,TGTGCCAGCGGTAGCTGGAGGTATGGCTACACCTTC,CASGSWRYGYTF
TRBV19,16,.,TRBJ2-1,TRBD2,TGTGCCAGTAGTATTAGGGCGGGAGGCCCCTTGCATGAGCAGTTCTTC,CASSIRAGGPLHEQFF
TRBV27,13,.,TRBJ2-7,TRBD2,TGTGCCAGCAGTACTAGCGGGACCTACGAGCAGTACTTC,CASSTSGTYEQYF
TRBV5-1,15,.,TRBJ1-6,.,TGCGCCAGCAGGGGGGTTACCGGGGGTTTTTCACCCCTCCACTTT,CASRGVTGGFSPLHF